This T cell receptor (beta chain) emerged from a study of CD8+ T cells in alopecia areata. For the study at large: Treated patients took oral tofacitinib at 5 to 10 mg twice daily. Tofacitinib ran for 6 to 18 months before 6 months off drug. Notes on the study in general: Clarity of TCR sharing across patients fell short of that in mice, possibly HLA-related. On tofacitinib, scalp and blood still held many of the expanded lesional clones.

Treatment indicated: oral pan-JAK inhibitor, 5-10 mg twice daily. Trimming left V 7 bases short and J 4 bases short, with 17 bases between. The CDR3 is 13 residues long. Per the germline V gene, CDR1 is SQVTM and CDR2 is ANQGSEA. This clone has only a few counts. Its matching antigen is unknown. In each case, RNA was isolated and then reverse transcribed into cDNA as the sequencing template. The protocol was immunoSEQ multiplex PCR, while the TCRdb copy is restricted to in-frame clones and leaves out a portion. This table holds around 70,000 clones, around 29% found once. Sequenced material: CD8+ T cells sorted from blood, taken at week 4, from a patient treated with tofacitinib. The TCR comes from a human donor with alopecia areata. V and J are TRBV29-1 and TRBJ2-7; a weak D match, TRBD2 (5 bases). Written as DNA, the CDR3 is TGCAGCGCCCGACCGGGGATTACGTACGAGCAGTACTTC. It specifies CSARPGITYEQYF.